The 14 T cell receptor beta chains below all came from one sample that was sequenced in a study of regulatory T cells in long-lasting Graves disease. The time point denotes: newly diagnosed GD, antithyroid drugs for less than 3 months. Following extraction of RNA from PBMCs, that RNA was used to make the TCR library. Arm-PCR with iRepertoire HTBI primers amplified the CDR3 regions for these TCR beta libraries. MiXCR, run by TCRdb on the multiplex PCR reads, gives a single entry per CDR3 protein. Of about 420,000 distinct CDR3 sequences in the sample, 15% to 20% were seen once. This same sample was also part of a study on T cells in Graves' hyperthyroidism and ophthalmopathy.

Sequencing used peripheral blood mononuclear cells (PBMCs), obtained at new diagnosis, from a patient treated with antithyroid drugs. These receptors all come from a woman aged 18-30 years with Graves disease.

This clonotype came up many times. A read error likely explains this, since a far larger clone differs by one base. CDR3 sequence (DNA): TGTGCCAGCAGTCCTCGGACAGGTGGCGGGACCCATGAGCAGTACTTC. Encoded protein: CASSPRTGGGTHEQYF. J is TRBJ2-7 and V is TRBV27; D is perhaps TRBD1 (7 bases). The germline V and J ends were trimmed by 5 bases and 7 bases, with 24 bases remaining between them. CDR1 is MNHEY, CDR2 SMNVEV, per germline (reference sequence). This CDR3 has 16 residues.

The chain carries TRBV2 and TRBJ2-7, with TRBD1 matching over 7 bases. The CDR3 is 16 amino acids. Per germline, CDR1 SNHLY and CDR2 FYNNEI. V shed 8 bases and J 1 base; nucleotides not matched to a gene: 14. The chain's CDR3 is CASGDRDPGDSYEQYF. Written as DNA, the CDR3 is TGTGCCAGCGGAGACAGGGATCCGGGTGATTCCTACGAGCAGTACTTC.

The chain carries TRBV29-1 and TRBJ2-2; a possible D gene is TRBD1 (6 bases). V was trimmed by 6 bases and J by 3 bases, leaving 8 bases between them. The CDR3 sequence is 12 residues long. CDR1 SQVTM and CDR2 ANQGSEA come from the germline V gene. The CDR3 sequence is CSVGQYTGELFF. CDR3 DNA: TGCAGCGTCGGACAGTACACCGGGGAGCTGTTTTTT.

This clonotype showed up many times. The V gene is TRBV24-1, the J gene TRBJ2-1; 10 bases are a match to TRBD2. The germline V gene encodes CDR1 KGHDR and CDR2 SFDVKD. With 3 bases clipped from V and 0 bases from J, the junction kept 4 bases outside the gene matches. This CDR3 region has 17 residues. The CDR3 nucleotides are TGTGCCACCAGTGATCGGACTAGCGGAAACTCCTACAATGAGCAGTTCTTC. This encodes CATSDRTSGNSYNEQFF.

This clonotype was seen ten or more times. The chain links TRBV27 to TRBJ2-7; 12 bases match TRBD2. Germline CDR1 is MNHEY and CDR2 is SMNVEV (reference sequence). The CDR3 loop spans 15 amino acids. Trimming took 5 bases from V and 7 from J; bases not matched to a gene: 9. The CDR3 is CASSLLAGGSREQYF. The CDR3 DNA reads as TGTGCCAGCAGTCTCCTAGCGGGAGGGTCTAGGGAGCAGTACTTC.

Many counts were recorded for this clonotype. This sequence joins TRBV7-2 and TRBJ1-4; D is uncertain. This CDR3 is built from 11 residues. V was clipped by 5 bases and J by 8 bases, with 6 bases between them. Germline V gives CDR1 SGHTA, CDR2 FQGNSA. In DNA, the CDR3 is TGTGCCAGCAGCGTCAGGGAAAAACTGTTTTTT. Its translation: CASSVREKLFF.

This clonotype was found many times. The gene calls are TRBV7-9 and TRBJ2-5; possibly TRBD2 for D (5 bases). The V end lost 1 base, the J end lost 2 bases, and 14 bases lay between the germline ends. CDR1 and CDR2 from the germline V gene are SEHNR and FQNEAQ (reference sequence). The CDR3 length is 16 residues. CDR3 bases: TGTGCCAGCAGCTTAGGTGGCGGACTTTTACAAGAGACCCAGTACTTC. Translating gives CASSLGGGLLQETQYF. Looking up the rest from reference TRBV7-9 and TRBJ2-5 gives the full variable domain: DTGVSQNPRHKITKRGQNVTFRCDPISEHNRLYWYRQTLGQGPEFLTYFQNEAQLEKSRLLSDRFSAERPKGSFSTLEIQRTEQGDSAMYLCASSLGGGLLQETQYFGPGTRLLVL.

V gene TRBV18 combines with J gene TRBJ1-3, with 10 bases that match TRBD1. Germline loops: CDR1 KGHSH, CDR2 LQKENI. CDR3 size: 16 residues. V lost 3 bases to trimming and J lost 4 bases; unmatched junction nucleotides: 6. CDR3: CASSPRQGASGNTIYF. CDR3 DNA: TGTGCCAGCTCACCGAGACAGGGGGCTTCCGGAAACACCATATATTTT.

This clonotype was recorded many times. This rearrangement joins TRBV6-2 or TRBV6-3 to TRBJ2-1; TRBD1 aligns across 9 bases. V trimming: 7 bases; J trimming: 3 bases; junction bases outside the gene matches: 4. The CDR3 is 14 amino acids. Germline V gene lookup returns CDR1 MNHEY and CDR2 SVGEGT. The CDR3 DNA reads as TGTGCCAGCACGGGACAGGGCCACTACAATGAGCAGTTCTTC. It specifies CASTGQGHYNEQFF.

Regarding this clonotype: Since a much larger clone is just one base distant, this may be a read error. The chain combines TRBV20-1 with TRBJ2-7; D assignment may be TRBD1 or TRBD2 (5 bases each). Looked up from germline, CDR1 is DFQATT and CDR2 is SNEGSKA (reference sequence). Trimming took off 2 bases at V and 7 bases at J, with 21 bases between the two ends. This CDR3 is built from 15 residues. CDR3 in amino acids: CSARSGPSSYNEQYF. CDR3 in DNA: TGCAGTGCTAGATCGGGACCGAGCTCCTACAATGAGCAGTACTTC.

This clonotype was seen repeatedly, ten times or more. The chain couples TRBV7-8 to TRBJ1-5, with 9 nucleotides matching TRBD1. Germline V lookup: CDR1 SGHVS, CDR2 FQNEAQ. The CDR3 consists of 16 residues. The V and J ends lost 6 bases and 3 bases, in that order; junction bases with no gene match: 9. The CDR3 nucleotides are TGTGCCAGCAGTTTGAGCCGACAGGGGGTCAATCAGCCCCAGCATTTT. It specifies CASSLSRQGVNQPQHF.

In its sample, this clonotype was seen many times. For the CDR3, the DNA is TGTGCCAGCAGCCAATATTCCATGAACACTGAAGCTTTCTTT. It is translated as CASSQYSMNTEAFF. The chain uses TRBV28 and TRBJ1-1; no definite D call. Trimming cost V 6 bases and J 0 bases, with 11 bases left between them. Germline V CDR1 and CDR2: MDHEN, SYDVKM. The CDR3 length is 14 residues.

This clonotype was counted many times. This chain uses TRBV30 with TRBJ2-7, with 9 positions matching TRBD2. CDR3 size: 13 residues. In germline, CDR1 is GTSNPN, CDR2 SVGIG (reference sequence). With V trimmed by 4 bases and J by 5 bases, 6 bases remained unmatched. The CDR3 sequence: CAWTGSGSDEQYF. The CDR3 DNA is TGTGCCTGGACGGGTAGCGGGAGCGACGAGCAGTACTTC.

Ten or more counts support this clonotype. The rearrangement uses TRBV12-3 or TRBV12-4 and TRBJ1-2; possibly TRBD1 for D (6 bases). CDR3 length: 18 amino acids. The V gene lost 1 base and the J gene lost 1 base, with 19 bases spanning the gap. As DNA, the CDR3 is TGTGCCAGCAGTTTAGAATCGGGCGTGAGAGGGGGTAACTATGGCTACACCTTC. Translation gives CASSLESGVRGGNYGYTF.